What follows are 30 T cell receptor beta chains derived from one specimen sequenced in a study of shared clonotypes between healthy human individuals. The assay was immunoSEQ multiplex PCR, and TCRdb's table has in-frame clones only and misses some. The sample has about 380,000 clones, around 96% seen once. Input material: memory CD8+ T cells sorted from blood. Subset here: CD45RO+ cells pooled with CCR7-negative TemRA cells. The receptors were gathered from a man under 40 in good health.

The rearrangement joins TRBV7-8 to TRBJ1-3; D gene unclear. The CDR3 length is 16 residues. V lost 5 bases and J 0 bases, leaving 14 bases between the germline ends. CDR1 SGHVS and CDR2 FQNEAQ come from the germline V gene. The CDR3 spells CASSLDLLNSGNTIYF. The CDR3 bases are TGTGCCAGCAGCCTCGACCTACTGAACTCTGGAAACACCATATATTTT.

The CDR3 sequence: CASSSGVGEKLFF. The DNA for the CDR3 is TGTGCCAGCAGCTCCGGGGTCGGGGAAAAACTGTTTTTT. The J gene is TRBJ1-4, the V gene TRBV5-4, with D uncertain. With 3 bases removed from V and 8 bases from J, the gap between germline ends came to 11 bases. CDR1 is SGHNT and CDR2 is YYREEE in the germline V gene (reference sequence). The CDR3 runs to 13 residues.

The chain couples TRBV7-9 to TRBJ2-5; the D is unclear. Germline V CDR1 and CDR2: SEHNR, FQNEAQ (reference sequence). Trimming shortened V by 2 bases and J by 0 bases, and 7 bases separated the two germline ends. The CDR3 sequence is 14 residues long. This CDR3 reads CASSLFGYQETQYF. The CDR3 DNA is TGTGCCAGCAGCTTATTCGGGTACCAAGAGACCCAGTACTTC.

The chain links TRBV4-1 to TRBJ1-5; no firm D call. This CDR3 contains 14 residues. V lost 2 bases to trimming and J lost 7 bases, with 12 bases between them. Germline V gene sequence: CDR1 MGHRA, CDR2 YSYEKL. CDR3 region: CASSQLPVFQPQHF. The CDR3 nucleotides are TGCGCCAGCAGCCAACTCCCGGTTTTCCAGCCCCAGCATTTT.

V and J are TRBV19 and TRBJ2-1, with 16 bases aligning to TRBD2. V was pared by 6 bases and J by 9 bases, with 14 bases of the junction left unmatched. Per the germline V gene, CDR1 is LNHDA and CDR2 is SQIVND (reference sequence). The CDR3 is 18 amino acids. The CDR3 DNA is TGTGCCAGTAGCCCGCGTGGGGGACTAGCGGGAGGGAGAGGTGAGCAGTTCTTC. As protein: CASSPRGGLAGGRGEQFF. The full variable domain, its missing parts supplied by reference TRBV19 and TRBJ2-1, is DGGITQSPKYLFRKEGQNVTLSCEQNLNHDAMYWYRQDPGQGLRLIYYSQIVNDFQKGDIAEGYSVSREKKESFPLTVTSAQKNPTAFYLCASSPRGGLAGGRGEQFFGPGTRLTVL.

This chain connects TRBV10-3 to TRBJ2-7; 9 bases are a match to TRBD1. The J segment lost 3 bases and the V segment lost 6 bases, leaving 6 bases of the junction unmatched. Germline V gene sequence: CDR1 ENHRY, CDR2 SYGVKD. This CDR3 has 14 residues. The CDR3 sequence is CAIRAGTGFYEQYF. As DNA, the CDR3 is TGTGCCATCAGAGCCGGGACAGGGTTCTACGAGCAGTACTTC.

The chain links TRBV10-2 to TRBJ2-7; 7 bases fit TRBD2. V trimming: 7 bases; J trimming: 0 bases; junction bases outside the gene matches: 6. The germline CDR1 and CDR2 sequences are WSHSY and SAAADI. The CDR3 sequence is 14 residues long. The CDR3 here is CASIPGGSSYEQYF. The CDR3 nucleotides read TGCGCCAGCATTCCGGGCGGGAGCTCCTACGAGCAGTACTTC.

The gene calls are TRBV5-1 and TRBJ2-2, with 7 bases that match TRBD2. The CDR3 totals 14 residues. Germline CDR1 reads SGHRS; CDR2 reads YFSETQ. Trimming took 3 bases from V and 4 from J; bases not matched to a gene: 3. The CDR3 protein is CASSWRESTGELFF. CDR3 bases: TGCGCCAGCAGCTGGCGGGAGAGCACCGGGGAGCTGTTTTTT.

The J gene is TRBJ2-5, the V gene TRBV5-1; possibly TRBD2 for D (6 bases). The CDR3 consists of 13 residues. The V end lost 4 bases, the J end lost 3 bases, and 10 bases lay between the germline ends. Germline CDR1 and CDR2: SGHRS and YFSETQ. Here the CDR3 DNA reads TGCGCCAGCAGCAAGGGACTTAAAGAGACCCAGTACTTC. It translates to CASSKGLKETQYF.

The chain carries TRBV28 and TRBJ1-4; 8 bases align to TRBD1. Germline-derived CDR1 and CDR2 are MDHEN and SYDVKM. V lost 2 bases and J lost 12; bases outside the gene matches: 11. This CDR3 has 15 residues. In DNA, the CDR3 is TGTGCCAGCAGTTTAGGGGACAGGAGTAACGGGCAACTGTTTTTT. Translated, it gives CASSLGDRSNGQLFF.

Here the CDR3 DNA reads TGTGCCAGCAGCCGGACAGTATCCGGGGAGCTGTTTTTT. Translating it yields CASSRTVSGELFF. The genes are TRBV11-3 and TRBJ2-2; weak D call: TRBD1 (6 bases). CDR3 size: 13 residues. In germline, CDR1 is SGHNT, CDR2 YENEEA. V lost 5 bases and J lost 6, with 10 bases in between.

The chain employs TRBV10-3 and TRBJ2-1; a weak D match, TRBD1 (5 bases). The CDR3 loop spans 13 amino acids. Germline V lookup: CDR1 ENHRY, CDR2 SYGVKD. Trimming pared 4 bases from V and 4 bases from J, leaving 8 bases between. CDR3 in DNA: TGTGCCATCAGTGGGACAAAATACAATGAGCAGTTCTTC. This gives the protein CAISGTKYNEQFF.

This clone was recorded only once. This chain connects TRBV6-6 to TRBJ2-1, with 7 bases identical to TRBD1. Per germline, CDR1 MNHNY and CDR2 SVGAGI (reference sequence). Trimming removed 5 bases from V and 7 bases from J; junction bases left unmatched: 8. CDR3 length: 14 amino acids. DNA of the CDR3: TGTGCCAGCAGTACCACTCAGACAGGGAATGAGCAGTTCTTC. Translated: CASSTTQTGNEQFF.

The rearrangement uses TRBV11-2 and TRBJ1-1; D remains ambiguous. The germline V gene encodes CDR1 SGHAT and CDR2 FQNNGV. The CDR3 has 12 amino acids. Trimming removed 1 base from V and 4 bases from J, with 4 bases in between. CDR3 nucleotide sequence: TGTGCCAGCAGCTTAGGTTTCACTGAAGCTTTCTTT. Translating it yields CASSLGFTEAFF.

The rearrangement uses TRBV5-1 and TRBJ2-2; maybe TRBD1 (6 bases). CDR1 is SGHRS, CDR2 YFSETQ, per germline. Trimming pared 5 bases from V and 6 bases from J, leaving 11 bases between. The length of the CDR3 is 13 residues. The CDR3 DNA is TGCGCCAGCAGGACAGGCCCCGCCGGGGAGCTGTTTTTT. This translates into CASRTGPAGELFF.

The V gene is TRBV28, the J gene TRBJ2-2; the D gene is possibly TRBD2 (6 bases). Germline V gives CDR1 MDHEN, CDR2 SYDVKM. The length of the CDR3 is 15 residues. The V end lost 6 bases, the J end lost 5 bases, and 16 bases lay between the germline ends. CDR3 sequence reads: CASRIRDSWTGELFF. Here the CDR3 DNA reads TGTGCCAGCAGAATCCGGGACTCTTGGACCGGGGAGCTGTTTTTT.

The chain joins TRBV2 to TRBJ2-2; TRBD1 might be the D (5 bases). Germline CDR1 is SNHLY and CDR2 is FYNNEI. V dropped 4 bases and J dropped 5 bases, with 17 bases sitting between them. This CDR3 is 16 amino acids long. The CDR3 protein is CASSGGLPTRTGELFF. The DNA for the CDR3 is TGTGCCAGCAGTGGGGGCCTCCCGACAAGGACCGGGGAGCTGTTTTTT.

CDR3 bases: TGTGCCAGCAGCTTGGAAAGCCTTGAGCAGTACTTC. The encoded protein is CASSLESLEQYF. The V call is TRBV5-8, the J call TRBJ2-7; D unclear. There are 12 residues in the CDR3. CDR1 and CDR2 (germline): SGHTS, YDEGEE. Between the trimmed V and J ends, which lost 0 bases and 7 bases, there was a span of 8 bases.

The chain links TRBV6-5 to TRBJ2-3; tentative D call: TRBD2 (7 bases). Per germline, CDR1 MNHEY and CDR2 SVGAGI. CDR3 length equals 13 residues. V shed 11 bases and J shed 3 bases, with 15 bases lying between them. The CDR3 DNA follows: TGTGCCGGGTCTGGGAGGGGGACAGATACGCAGTATTTT. Its translation: CAGSGRGTDTQYF.

The chain has TRBV11-2 and TRBJ2-4; D gene uncertain. V was trimmed by 3 bases and J by 3 bases, leaving 12 bases between them. The CDR3 totals 15 residues. CDR1 and CDR2 (germline): SGHAT, FQNNGV. In DNA, the CDR3 is TGTGCCAGCAGCTTTAGGGCCCCCTTCAAAAACATTCAGTACTTC. Translated: CASSFRAPFKNIQYF.

Worth noting for this clone: Other DNA sequences in the sample encode the same CDR3. The chain combines TRBV28 with TRBJ1-3; perhaps TRBD1 as D (6 bases). This CDR3 has 13 residues. The germline V and J ends were trimmed by 5 bases and 2 bases, with 7 bases remaining between them. From germline, CDR1 is MDHEN and CDR2 SYDVKM. This CDR3 reads CASSRDTGNTIYF. CDR3 bases: TGTGCCAGCAGTCGGGACACTGGAAACACCATATATTTT.

This chain connects TRBV18 to TRBJ2-7; 16 nucleotides line up with TRBD2. CDR1 and CDR2 from the germline V gene are KGHSH and LQKENI. Trimming removed 3 bases from V and 4 bases from J; junction bases left unmatched: 0. The CDR3 extends over 15 amino acids. This CDR3 reads CASSPGLAGGYEQYF. The DNA for the CDR3 is TGTGCCAGCTCACCGGGACTAGCGGGAGGGTACGAGCAGTACTTC.

This clone was picked up one time. V and J are TRBV13 and TRBJ2-7, with 8 positions matching TRBD2. Germline V CDR1 and CDR2: PRHDT, FYEKMQ (reference sequence). Trimming took 4 bases from V and 2 from J; bases not matched to a gene: 7. The CDR3 has 15 residues. The CDR3 DNA follows: TGTGCCAGCAGCTCGAACACCGGGGGGGCCTACGAGCAGTACTTC. Protein product: CASSSNTGGAYEQYF.

This clone was detected only a few times. This sample includes further DNA sequences coding for the same CDR3. V and J are TRBV28 and TRBJ2-5; D gene ambiguous. The CDR3 runs to 11 residues. The V gene's germline CDR1 is MDHEN and CDR2 SYDVKM. Trimming removed 2 bases from V and 5 bases from J, with 3 bases in between. Here the CDR3 DNA reads TGTGCCAGCAGTTTAGGGGAGACCCAGTACTTC. It yields the protein CASSLGETQYF.

This chain joins TRBV2 and TRBJ2-1, with no clear D. CDR3 size: 15 residues. V was pared by 3 bases and J by 3 bases, with 12 bases between. The germline V gene has CDR1 SNHLY and CDR2 FYNNEI. In DNA form, the CDR3 reads TGTGCCAGCAGTGAGGGCTCGTCCATCTACAATGAGCAGTTCTTC. It specifies CASSEGSSIYNEQFF.

As DNA, the CDR3 is TGTGCCAGCAGCTTAGAGGCAGGGGTTACTGAAGCTTTCTTT. Amino acid sequence: CASSLEAGVTEAFF. This sequence joins TRBV11-2 and TRBJ1-1; D is perhaps TRBD1 (6 bases). CDR1 is SGHAT and CDR2 is FQNNGV in the germline V gene. This CDR3 comprises 14 residues. Trimming pared 0 bases from V and 5 bases from J, leaving 10 bases between.

The rearrangement uses TRBV5-4 and TRBJ1-3; TRBD1 matches 8 bases. Germline CDR1 SGHNT, CDR2 YYREEE (reference sequence). V lost 0 bases, J lost 0 bases, and 5 bases stayed unmatched. This CDR3 is 17 amino acids long. The CDR3 nucleotides read TGTGCCAGCAGCTTGGGGACAGGGCTCTTCTCTGGAAACACCATATATTTT. Protein product: CASSLGTGLFSGNTIYF.

The chain links TRBV5-5 to TRBJ2-3, with 11 bases aligning to TRBD2. V shed 6 bases, J shed 10 bases, and the junction held 19 bases outside the gene matches. Germline V gene lookup returns CDR1 SGHKS and CDR2 YYEKEE (reference sequence). There are 17 residues in the CDR3. CDR3 sequence reads: CASTHSDSGRAFSPQYF. The CDR3 DNA is TGTGCCAGCACCCATTCAGATAGCGGGAGGGCCTTTTCGCCGCAGTATTTT. Together with reference TRBV5-5 and TRBJ2-3, the CDR3 gives the full variable domain: DAGVTQSPTHLIKTRGQQVTLRCSPISGHKSVSWYQQVLGQGPQFIFQYYEKEERGRGNFPDRFSARQFPNYSSELNVNALLLGDSALYLCASTHSDSGRAFSPQYFGPGTRLTVL.

V is TRBV27 and J is TRBJ2-2; D gene uncertain. The germline V gene encodes CDR1 MNHEY and CDR2 SMNVEV (reference sequence). Trimming removed 5 bases at V and 6 bases at J, with 13 bases between. The CDR3 is 14 amino acids. CDR3 sequence reads: CASSLRPTAGELFF. In nucleotides, the CDR3 is TGTGCCAGCAGTCTCCGACCCACGGCCGGGGAGCTGTTTTTT.

J is TRBJ2-2 and V is TRBV28; D may correspond to TRBD1 or TRBD2 (6 bases each). Germline-derived CDR1 and CDR2 are MDHEN and SYDVKM. The CDR3 is made up of 14 amino acids. Trimming took off 6 bases at V and 5 bases at J, with 13 bases between the two ends. This chain's CDR3 is CASRILGGTGELFF. The CDR3 DNA reads TGTGCCAGCAGGATACTAGGGGGGACCGGGGAGCTGTTTTTT.